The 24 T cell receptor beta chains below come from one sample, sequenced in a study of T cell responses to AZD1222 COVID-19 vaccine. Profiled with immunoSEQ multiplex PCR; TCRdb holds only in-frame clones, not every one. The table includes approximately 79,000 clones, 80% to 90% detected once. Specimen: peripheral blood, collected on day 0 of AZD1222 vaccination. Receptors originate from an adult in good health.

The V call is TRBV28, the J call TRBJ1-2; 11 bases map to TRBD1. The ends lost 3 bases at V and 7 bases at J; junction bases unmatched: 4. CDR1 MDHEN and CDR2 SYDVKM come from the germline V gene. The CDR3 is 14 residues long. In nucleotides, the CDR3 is TGTGCCAGCAGTTTGCCGGGACAGGGGGTTGGCTACACCTTC. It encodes CASSLPGQGVGYTF.

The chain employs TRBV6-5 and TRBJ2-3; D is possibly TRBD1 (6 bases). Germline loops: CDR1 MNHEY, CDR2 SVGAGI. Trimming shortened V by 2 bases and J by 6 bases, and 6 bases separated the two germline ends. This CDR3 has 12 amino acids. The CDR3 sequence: CASSYRGDTQYF. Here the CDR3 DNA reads TGTGCCAGCAGTTACAGGGGGGATACGCAGTATTTT.

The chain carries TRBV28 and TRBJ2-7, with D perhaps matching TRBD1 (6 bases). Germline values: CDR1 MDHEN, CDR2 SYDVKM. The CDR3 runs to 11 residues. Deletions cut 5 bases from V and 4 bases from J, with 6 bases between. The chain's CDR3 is CASSTGYEQYF. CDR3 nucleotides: TGTGCCAGCAGTACAGGGTACGAGCAGTACTTC.

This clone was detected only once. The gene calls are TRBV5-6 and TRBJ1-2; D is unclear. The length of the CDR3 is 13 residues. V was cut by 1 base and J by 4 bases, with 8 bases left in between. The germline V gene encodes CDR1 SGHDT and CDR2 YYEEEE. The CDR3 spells CASSLRESYGYTF. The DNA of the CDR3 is TGTGCCAGCAGCTTGAGGGAGAGCTATGGCTACACCTTC.

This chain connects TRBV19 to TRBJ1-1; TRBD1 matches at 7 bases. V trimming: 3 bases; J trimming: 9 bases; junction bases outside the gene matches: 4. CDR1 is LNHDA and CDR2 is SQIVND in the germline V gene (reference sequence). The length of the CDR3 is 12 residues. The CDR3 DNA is TGTGCCAGTAGTATTGAACAGGGGAAAGCTTTCTTT. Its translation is CASSIEQGKAFF. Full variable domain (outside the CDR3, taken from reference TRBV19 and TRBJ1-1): DGGITQSPKYLFRKEGQNVTLSCEQNLNHDAMYWYRQDPGQGLRLIYYSQIVNDFQKGDIAEGYSVSREKKESFPLTVTSAQKNPTAFYLCASSIEQGKAFFGQGTRLTVV.

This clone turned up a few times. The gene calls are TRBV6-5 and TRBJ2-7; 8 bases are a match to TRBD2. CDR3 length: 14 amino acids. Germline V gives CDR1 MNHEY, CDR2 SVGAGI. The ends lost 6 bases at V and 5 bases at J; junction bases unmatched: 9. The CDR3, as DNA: TGTGCCAGCAGGCCTTCCGGGACTAGGAACGAGCAGTACTTC. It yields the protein CASRPSGTRNEQYF.

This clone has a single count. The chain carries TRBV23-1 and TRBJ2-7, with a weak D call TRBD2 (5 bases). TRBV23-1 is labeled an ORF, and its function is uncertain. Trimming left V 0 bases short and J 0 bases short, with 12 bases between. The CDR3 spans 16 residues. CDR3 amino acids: CASSQSWASGSYEQYF. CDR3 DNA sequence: TGCGCCAGCAGTCAATCTTGGGCGAGCGGCTCCTACGAGCAGTACTTC.

The CDR3 sequence: CASSPPPGLTYGYTF. The CDR3 DNA follows: TGTGCCAGCAGCCCTCCGCCAGGGCTTACTTATGGCTACACCTTC. The chain has TRBV3-1 (or the pseudogene TRBV3-2) and TRBJ1-2, with D perhaps matching TRBD1 (5 bases). Germline V lookup: CDR1 LGHDT, CDR2 YNNKEL (reference sequence). The V end lost 4 bases, the J end lost 5 bases, and 17 bases lay between the germline ends. The CDR3 loop spans 15 amino acids.

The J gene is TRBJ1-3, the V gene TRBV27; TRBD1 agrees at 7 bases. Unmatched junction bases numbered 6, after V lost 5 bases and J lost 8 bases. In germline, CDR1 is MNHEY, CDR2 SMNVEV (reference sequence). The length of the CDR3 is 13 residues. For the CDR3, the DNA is TGTGCCAGCAGTCCGCGACAGGGACACACCATATATTTT. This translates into CASSPRQGHTIYF.

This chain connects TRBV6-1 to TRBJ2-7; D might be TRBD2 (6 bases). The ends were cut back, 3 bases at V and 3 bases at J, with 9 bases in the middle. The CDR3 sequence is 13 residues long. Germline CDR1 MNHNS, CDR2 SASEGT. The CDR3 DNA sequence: TGTGCCAGCAGTGAGGGGGGTTTCTACGAGCAGTACTTC. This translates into CASSEGGFYEQYF.

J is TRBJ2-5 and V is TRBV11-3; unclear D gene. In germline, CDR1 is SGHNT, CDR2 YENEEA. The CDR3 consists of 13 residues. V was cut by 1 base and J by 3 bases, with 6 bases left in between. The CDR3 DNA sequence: TGTGCCAGCAGCTTAGTGGCAGAAGAGACCCAGTACTTC. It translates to CASSLVAEETQYF.

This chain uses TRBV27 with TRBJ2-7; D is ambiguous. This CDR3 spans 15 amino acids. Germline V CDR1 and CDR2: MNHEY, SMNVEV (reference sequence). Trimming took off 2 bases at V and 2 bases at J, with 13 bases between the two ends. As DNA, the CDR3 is TGTGCCAGCAGTTTAGACCGTGCCACTACCTACGAGCAGTACTTC. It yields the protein CASSLDRATTYEQYF.

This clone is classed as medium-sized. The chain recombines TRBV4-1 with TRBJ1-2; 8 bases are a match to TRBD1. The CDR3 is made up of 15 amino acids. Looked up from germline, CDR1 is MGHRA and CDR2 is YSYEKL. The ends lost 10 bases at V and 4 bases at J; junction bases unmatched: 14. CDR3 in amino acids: CATTQGQGEGYGYTF. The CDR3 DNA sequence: TGCGCCACAACTCAAGGACAGGGAGAGGGCTATGGCTACACCTTC.

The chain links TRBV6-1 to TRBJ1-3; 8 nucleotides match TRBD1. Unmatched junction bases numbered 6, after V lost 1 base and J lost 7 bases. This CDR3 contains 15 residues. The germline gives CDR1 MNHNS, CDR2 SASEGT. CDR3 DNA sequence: TGTGCCAGCAGTGAAGGGACAGGGAGGTCGAACACCATATATTTT. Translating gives CASSEGTGRSNTIYF.

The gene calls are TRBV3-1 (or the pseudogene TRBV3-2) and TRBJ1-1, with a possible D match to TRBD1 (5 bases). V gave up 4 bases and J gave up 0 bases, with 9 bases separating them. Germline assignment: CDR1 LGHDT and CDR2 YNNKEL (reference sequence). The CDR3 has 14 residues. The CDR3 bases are TGTGCCAGCAGCCGAGGGACCATGAACACTGAAGCTTTCTTT. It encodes CASSRGTMNTEAFF.

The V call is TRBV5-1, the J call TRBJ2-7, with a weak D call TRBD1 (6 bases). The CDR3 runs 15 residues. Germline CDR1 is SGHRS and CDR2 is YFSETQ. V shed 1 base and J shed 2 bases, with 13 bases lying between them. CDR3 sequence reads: CASSLRTERTYEQYF. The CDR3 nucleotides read TGCGCCAGCAGCTTGAGGACAGAGCGCACCTACGAGCAGTACTTC.

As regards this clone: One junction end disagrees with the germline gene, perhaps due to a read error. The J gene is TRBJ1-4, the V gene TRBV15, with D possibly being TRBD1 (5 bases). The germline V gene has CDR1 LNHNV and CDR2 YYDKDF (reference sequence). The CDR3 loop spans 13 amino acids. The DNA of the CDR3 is TGTGCCATCAGCAGGGCAACTAATGAAAAACTGTTTTTT. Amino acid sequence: CAISRATNEKLFF.

The CDR3 spells CASSIDRAGGPSEQFF. CDR3 DNA: TGTGCCAGTAGTATAGACCGCGCGGGAGGGCCTAGTGAGCAGTTCTTC. V usage is TRBV19 and J usage is TRBJ2-1; 9 bases are a match to TRBD2. The CDR3 is made up of 16 amino acids. The V segment lost 0 bases and the J segment 9 bases; nucleotides outside the gene matches: 9. CDR1 and CDR2 (germline): LNHDA, SQIVND (reference sequence). Variable domain in full (rest from reference TRBV19 and TRBJ2-1): DGGITQSPKYLFRKEGQNVTLSCEQNLNHDAMYWYRQDPGQGLRLIYYSQIVNDFQKGDIAEGYSVSREKKESFPLTVTSAQKNPTAFYLCASSIDRAGGPSEQFFGPGTRLTVL.

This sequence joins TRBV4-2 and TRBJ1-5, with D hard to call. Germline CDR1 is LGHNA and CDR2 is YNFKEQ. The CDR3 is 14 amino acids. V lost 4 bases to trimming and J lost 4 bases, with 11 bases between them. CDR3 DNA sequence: TGTGCCAGCAGCCCCCAAGAGACTAATCAGCCCCAGCATTTT. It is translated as CASSPQETNQPQHF.

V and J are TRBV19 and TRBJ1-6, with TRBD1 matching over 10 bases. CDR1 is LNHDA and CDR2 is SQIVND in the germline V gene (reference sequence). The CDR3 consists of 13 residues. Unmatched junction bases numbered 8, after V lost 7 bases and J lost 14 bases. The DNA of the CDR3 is TGTGCCAGTACCTCGGACAGGGGGGGCACCCTCCACTTT. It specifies CASTSDRGGTLHF.

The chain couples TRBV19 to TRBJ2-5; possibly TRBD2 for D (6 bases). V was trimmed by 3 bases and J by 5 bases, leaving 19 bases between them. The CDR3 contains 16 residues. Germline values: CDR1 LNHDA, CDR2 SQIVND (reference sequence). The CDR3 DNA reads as TGTGCCAGTAGTATTTTAGGAGGGGTTCGTTCGGAGACCCAGTACTTC. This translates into CASSILGGVRSETQYF.

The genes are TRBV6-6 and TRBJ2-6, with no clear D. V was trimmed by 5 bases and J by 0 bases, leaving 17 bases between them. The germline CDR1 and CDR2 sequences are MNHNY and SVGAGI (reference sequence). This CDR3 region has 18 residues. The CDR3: CASSLRTAAISGANVLTF. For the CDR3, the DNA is TGTGCCAGCAGTCTTAGGACGGCTGCGATCTCTGGGGCCAACGTCCTGACTTTC.

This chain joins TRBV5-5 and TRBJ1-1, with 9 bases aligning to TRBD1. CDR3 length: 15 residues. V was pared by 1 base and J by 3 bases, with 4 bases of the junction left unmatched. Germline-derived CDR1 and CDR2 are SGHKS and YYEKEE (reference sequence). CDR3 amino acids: CASSLRDREYTEAFF. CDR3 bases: TGTGCCAGCAGCTTGAGGGACAGGGAGTACACTGAAGCTTTCTTT.

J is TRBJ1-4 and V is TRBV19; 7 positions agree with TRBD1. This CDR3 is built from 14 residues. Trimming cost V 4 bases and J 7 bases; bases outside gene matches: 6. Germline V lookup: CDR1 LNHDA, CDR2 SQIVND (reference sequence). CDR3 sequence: CASSKLGGGEKLFF. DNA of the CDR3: TGTGCCAGTAGTAAGCTAGGGGGCGGTGAAAAACTGTTTTTT. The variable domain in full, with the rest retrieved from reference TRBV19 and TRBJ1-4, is DGGITQSPKYLFRKEGQNVTLSCEQNLNHDAMYWYRQDPGQGLRLIYYSQIVNDFQKGDIAEGYSVSREKKESFPLTVTSAQKNPTAFYLCASSKLGGGEKLFFGSGTQLSVL.